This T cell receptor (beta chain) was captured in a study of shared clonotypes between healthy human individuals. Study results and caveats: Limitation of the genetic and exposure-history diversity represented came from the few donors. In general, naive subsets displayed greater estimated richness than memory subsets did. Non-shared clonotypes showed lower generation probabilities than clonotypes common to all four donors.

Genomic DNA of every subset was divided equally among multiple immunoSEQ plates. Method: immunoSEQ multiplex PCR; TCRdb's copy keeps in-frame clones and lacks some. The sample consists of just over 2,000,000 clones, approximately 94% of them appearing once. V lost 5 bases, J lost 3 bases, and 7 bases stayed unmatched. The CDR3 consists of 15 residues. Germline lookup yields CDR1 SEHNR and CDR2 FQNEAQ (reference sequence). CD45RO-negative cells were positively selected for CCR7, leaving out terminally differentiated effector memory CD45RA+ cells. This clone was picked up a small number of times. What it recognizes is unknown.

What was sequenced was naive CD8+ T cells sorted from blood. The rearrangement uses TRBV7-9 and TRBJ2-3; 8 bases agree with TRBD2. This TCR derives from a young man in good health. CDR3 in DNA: TGTGCCAGCAGCCGAAGCGGGAGTGGTACAGATACGCAGTATTTT. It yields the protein CASSRSGSGTDTQYF.